This T cell receptor (beta chain) was recorded in a study of regulatory T cells in long-lasting Graves disease. The time point here: newly diagnosed GD, antithyroid drugs for less than 3 months. From PBMCs, RNA was extracted and then used to make the TCR library. For this clonotype: Its target is not known.

Losses at the gene ends were 6 bases for V and 6 bases for J; bases not matched to a gene: 9. The germline V gene has CDR1 MNHEY and CDR2 SMNVEV (reference sequence). The CDR3 totals 14 residues. The TCR beta library used iRepertoire HTBI primers with Arm-PCR amplification of CDR3. Original processing notes: In the combined samples, roughly 62 TRBV and 11 to 15 TRBJ segments were identified. From the multiplex PCR reads, TCRdb called clonotypes with MiXCR, one entry per CDR3 protein. The V and J calls and clone size come from TCRdb's table, not from the authors' own analysis. The sample has around 420,000 distinct CDR3 sequences, about 14% seen once. Study observations and caveats: Possibly, accuracy suffered from the small sample size. Peripheral blood was the sole material, not thyroid tissue. Persistent disease was associated with favored TRBV28 usage and with favored use of TRBJ1-2 and TRBJ2-5.

This TCR was sampled from a female donor with Graves disease. The specimen was peripheral blood mononuclear cells (PBMCs), collected at new diagnosis, from a patient treated with antithyroid drugs. The rearrangement uses TRBV27 and TRBJ1-2, with 8 bases that match TRBD1. CDR3 sequence: CASRTGQGDDGYTF. The CDR3 region has the DNA TGTGCCAGCAGAACCGGACAGGGCGACGATGGCTACACCTTC.